The clone carrying this TCR beta chain was seen just once. Its antigen is not identified. This sample was included in a study of memory CD4+ T cells and cytomegalovirus serostatus. The data were produced by immunoSEQ multiplex PCR, yet TCRdb's version contains in-frame clones alone and is incomplete. The data hold 20,000 to 30,000 clones, with around three quarters observed a single time. The sort gate was single viable CD3+CD4+CD8-CD45RO+ cells for memory CD4+ T cells. Serostatus was set by detecting CMV pp150, pp28, p38, p52 IgG. Study observations and caveats: About 40% of the roughly 160 known CMV-associated TCRbeta sequences appeared in CD4+ memory.

The sample consisted of memory CD4+ T cells from blood. The source is an adult in good health and CMV-seronegative.

The CDR3 DNA reads TGTGCCAGCAGCCCGGGCGGGGCGGCCGGAATCTACGAGCAGTACTTC. Translation gives CASSPGGAAGIYEQYF. V and J are TRBV7-9 and TRBJ2-7; weak D call: TRBD2 (6 bases). Germline CDR1 reads SEHNR; CDR2 reads FQNEAQ (reference sequence). The length of the CDR3 is 16 residues. The ends were cut back, 5 bases at V and 3 bases at J, with 20 bases in the middle.